This T cell receptor beta chain emerged from a study of T cells in Graves' hyperthyroidism and ophthalmopathy. As for the study in general: Peripheral blood collection took place at initial diagnosis, before any treatment.

In the case of this clonotype: The antigen remains unidentified.

Not enrolled were patients with uncontrolled infection, other autoimmune disease, pregnancy or lactation. Clinical symptoms, serum thyroxine and TRAb, thyroid ultrasound and orbital computed tomography were used for the diagnoses. CDR3 length: 15 residues. Germline-derived CDR1 and CDR2 are LNHDA and SQIVND (reference sequence). Trimming left V 6 bases short and J 2 bases short, with 11 bases between. Study conclusions and caveats: The blood repertoire included most of the expanded thyroid clonotypes above 0.001.

It was RNA transcripts that yielded the amplified TCR beta CDR3 regions. TCR CDR3 regions were first amplified by RT-PCR with HTBI primers. TCRdb re-analysed the multiplex PCR reads in MiXCR, keeping a single row per CDR3 protein. The sample comprises under 350,000 distinct CDR3 sequences, 15% to 20% of which are singletons, and approximately 60% rests with the top ten. The sequence was collected from a woman aged 55 to 70 with Graves' ophthalmopathy. Sequenced sample: blood. The chain is built from TRBV19 and TRBJ1-6, with unresolved D. CDR3: CASRETAPYNSPLHF. CDR3 bases: TGTGCCAGTAGGGAAACAGCTCCCTATAATTCACCCCTCCACTTT.